The clone carrying this T cell receptor (beta chain) was detected ten times or more. The data originate from a study of CD8 T cells in ankylosing spondylitis. Germline values: CDR1 LGHNA, CDR2 YNFKEQ. CDR3 length equals 21 residues. Trimming removed 0 bases from V and 0 bases from J; junction bases left unmatched: 12. Each TCR beta library was made by quantitative 5'-RACE that incorporated molecular barcodes. MiXCR, run by TCRdb on the 5' RACE reads, gives a single entry per CDR3 protein. The table records some 130,000 distinct CDR3 sequences, just under 7.5% of them present only once. Sequences were obtained from blood, either unsorted or a sorted T cell fraction (not recorded which). The chain is built from TRBV4-2 and TRBJ2-3; 13 bases are shared with TRBD2. This TCR was recovered from a female donor with ankylosing spondylitis or in good health (not recorded which). In DNA form, the CDR3 reads TGTGCCAGCAGCCAAGATACGACTAGCGGGGGGATCAAGACTAGCACAGATACGCAGTATTTT. This encodes CASSQDTTSGGIKTSTDTQYF.